These 17 T cell receptor beta chains came from one sample sequenced in a study of T cells in tuberculosis (dated 2018 in TCRdb). After being thawed and rested overnight, PBMC were stained with GMM-loaded CD1B tetramer, a Live/Dead dye and anti-CD3, and were then sorted on a FACS Aria II. The CD1B tetramers were loaded with C32 glucose monomycolate that had been purified from Rhodococcus equi. The library was made by the immunoSEQ multiplex PCR assay. In TCRdb, the immuneACCESS table is reduced to in-frame sequences with V and J assigned. These tables do not hold every clone; where another copy was compared, an unresolved V gene accounts for under half, and the others remain unexplained. Recorded for this sample are about 88,000 clones; roughly 91% of them occurred a single time. 1.5% to 2% of the sample is held by the ten biggest clonotypes. The sequencing sample was made of CD1b-GMM tetramer-negative cells sorted from PBMCs. The cell subset or site label, read with the paper, signifies: T cells not binding CD1B-GMM tetramer, sorted from same donor. All receptors come from an adult woman with latent tuberculosis.

In nucleotides, the CDR3 is TGTGCCAGCAGCGGGATAGACTCGGGACTTACGACCCCTGGAAACACCATATATTTT. It codes for CASSGIDSGLTTPGNTIYF. The rearrangement links TRBV7-9 to TRBJ1-3; D perhaps matches TRBD1 (5 bases). Germline assignment: CDR1 SEHNR and CDR2 FQNEAQ (reference sequence). This CDR3 region has 19 residues. V was cut by 5 bases and J by 2 bases, with 25 bases left in between.

The CDR3 sequence is CASSQEVRGGDDEQFF. CDR3 DNA: TGTGCCAGCAGCCAAGAGGTGAGGGGGGGCGACGATGAGCAGTTCTTC. This chain uses TRBV14 with TRBJ2-1; D perhaps matches TRBD2 (7 bases). The CDR3 has 16 residues. V lost 0 bases, J lost 8 bases, and 17 bases lay in between. CDR1 and CDR2 (germline): SGHDN, FVKESK.

The rearrangement links TRBV16 to TRBJ2-5; D ambiguous. The CDR3 extends over 13 amino acids. The V end lost 0 bases, the J end lost 4 bases, and 6 bases lay between the germline ends. CDR1 is KGHSY and CDR2 is FQNENV in the germline V gene. The CDR3 DNA reads as TGTGCCAGCAGCCAATCGAGCGTAGAGACCCAGTACTTC. As protein: CASSQSSVETQYF.

This clone was recorded only once. V is TRBV6-1 and J is TRBJ2-7; no firm D call. The CDR3 length is 13 residues. V lost 3 bases and J 3 bases, leaving 9 bases between the germline ends. CDR1 and CDR2 from the germline V gene are MNHNS and SASEGT. DNA for the CDR3: TGTGCCAGCAGTGAGAACAGATACTACGAGCAGTACTTC. As protein: CASSENRYYEQYF.

This clone was seen a single time. V usage is TRBV5-1 and J usage is TRBJ2-2; tentative D call: TRBD1 (6 bases). Germline V gene lookup returns CDR1 SGHRS and CDR2 YFSETQ. The V gene lost 6 bases and the J gene lost 4 bases, with 22 bases spanning the gap. CDR3 length: 17 residues. CDR3: CASIGGQVSRSTGELFF. The CDR3 coding sequence is TGCGCCAGCATTGGGGGACAAGTTTCGAGAAGCACCGGGGAGCTGTTTTTT.

This clone has more than one count but fewer than ten. V and J are TRBV5-1 and TRBJ1-1; 8 bases map to TRBD1. The CDR3 covers 15 residues. V shed 6 bases, J shed 5 bases, and the junction held 12 bases outside the gene matches. Per germline, CDR1 SGHRS and CDR2 YFSETQ. This CDR3 is CASTNPGGAATEAFF. The CDR3 nucleotides read TGCGCCAGCACAAACCCAGGGGGCGCGGCGACTGAAGCTTTCTTT.

This chain joins TRBV6-5 and TRBJ1-2; D unclear. CDR3 length equals 12 residues. Per germline, CDR1 MNHEY and CDR2 SVGAGI. V gave up 0 bases and J gave up 7 bases, with 6 bases separating them. DNA for the CDR3: TGTGCCAGCAGTTACTCGAACGGTGGCTACACCTTC. This gives the protein CASSYSNGGYTF.

For the CDR3, the DNA is TGCGCCAGCAGCTTGGACGATGTGGAGCGGAGCACAGATACGCAGTATTTT. Amino acid sequence: CASSLDDVERSTDTQYF. This rearrangement joins TRBV5-1 to TRBJ2-3, with D perhaps TRBD2 (5 bases). V lost 0 bases and J lost 0, with 14 bases in between. CDR1 and CDR2 (germline): SGHRS, YFSETQ. There are 17 residues in the CDR3.

This clone was detected only a few times. The genes are TRBV4-3 and TRBJ1-6, with D possibly being TRBD1 (5 bases). The CDR3 extends over 12 amino acids. Trimming stripped 5 bases from V and 9 bases from J, with 8 bases between. Germline loops: CDR1 LGHNA, CDR2 YSLEER. This CDR3 reads CASSRGGSPLHF. CDR3 DNA: TGCGCCAGCAGCAGGGGAGGTTCACCCCTCCACTTT.

This clone occurred once. The rearrangement links TRBV10-2 to TRBJ2-1; TRBD2 aligns across 7 bases. V was clipped by 8 bases and J by 9 bases; unmatched bases: 7. CDR1 is WSHSY, CDR2 SAAADI, per germline. This CDR3 region has 12 residues. CDR3 region: CASGLVGFEQFF. The CDR3 nucleotides read TGCGCCAGCGGACTAGTTGGTTTTGAGCAGTTCTTC.

This clone has a handful of counts. The chain joins TRBV5-4 to TRBJ1-6; no reliable D call. The germline V gene has CDR1 SGHNT and CDR2 YYREEE (reference sequence). The V end lost 4 bases, the J end lost 0 bases, and 11 bases lay between the germline ends. The CDR3 sequence is 16 residues long. The CDR3, as DNA: TGTGCCAGCAGCCAAGCGACTAGCTCCTATAATTCACCCCTCCACTTT. Translated, it gives CASSQATSSYNSPLHF.

CDR3 in amino acids: CASGLVQGLARGTDTQYF. The CDR3 bases are TGTGCTAGTGGTTTGGTACAGGGACTAGCTAGGGGCACAGATACGCAGTATTTT. The rearrangement uses TRBV12-5 and TRBJ2-3; 9 bases fit TRBD2. V lost 0 bases and J lost 1; bases outside the gene matches: 8. This CDR3 has 18 residues. Looked up from germline, CDR1 is LGHNT and CDR2 is FRNRAP.

The V and J genes are TRBV11-1 and TRBJ2-3; 8 nucleotides agree with TRBD1. Per germline, CDR1 SGHAT and CDR2 FQDESV (reference sequence). V was clipped by 5 bases and J by 5 bases; unmatched bases: 9. CDR3 length equals 15 residues. The chain's CDR3 is CASSPDREVGDTQYF. The CDR3 region has the DNA TGTGCCAGCAGCCCGGACAGGGAGGTGGGAGATACGCAGTATTTT.

The V gene is TRBV10-3, the J gene TRBJ2-5; TRBD1 agrees at 7 bases. Germline V gene sequence: CDR1 ENHRY, CDR2 SYGVKD. The CDR3 is 15 amino acids. After removal of 6 bases from V and 4 bases from J, the junction contained 11 bases not matched to a gene. The DNA for the CDR3 is TGTGCCATCAGCACCCGAGGGACAGTCGGAGAGACCCAGTACTTC. It yields the protein CAISTRGTVGETQYF.

V gene TRBV19 combines with J gene TRBJ1-5; 10 bases agree with TRBD1. This CDR3 comprises 16 residues. Germline CDR1 is LNHDA and CDR2 is SQIVND (reference sequence). V lost 6 bases, J lost 2 bases, and 7 bases stayed unmatched. The CDR3 loop reads CASRRQGAGGNQPQHF. CDR3 bases: TGTGCCAGTAGACGACAGGGGGCAGGGGGCAATCAGCCCCAGCATTTT.

This rearrangement joins TRBV9 to TRBJ2-4; D may be TRBD2 (6 bases). Germline V gives CDR1 SGDLS, CDR2 YYNGEE. The CDR3 has 19 residues. Trimming shortened V by 4 bases and J by 0 bases, and 23 bases separated the two germline ends. CDR3 protein: CASSHPGEPSGGAKNIQYF. In nucleotides, the CDR3 is TGTGCCAGCAGCCACCCCGGAGAACCCTCCGGGGGAGCCAAAAACATTCAGTACTTC.

The chain has TRBV2 and TRBJ2-2; the match to TRBD1 covers 7 bases. V lost 5 bases, J lost 5 bases, and 2 bases stayed unmatched. Per germline, CDR1 SNHLY and CDR2 FYNNEI. CDR3 length: 13 residues. DNA of the CDR3: TGTGCCAGCAGTTACAGGGGAACCGGGGAGCTGTTTTTT. It translates to CASSYRGTGELFF.